This T cell receptor beta chain was documented in a study of cytomegalovirus exposure and HLA in healthy donors. Study results and limitations: The authors enumerated over 150 TCR beta chains as linked to cytomegalovirus. In a later analysis, at a false discovery rate of 0.05, 15,000 to 20,000 TCR beta sequences were associated with HLA alleles. TCR beta V- and J-gene trimming, according to a later analysis, was linked to a missense DCLRE1C variant. Reported results showed that the classifier diagnosed cytomegalovirus status with high specificity and sensitivity.

Amplification used 60 Vbeta primers and 13 Jbeta primers. Data came from immunoSEQ multiplex PCR; TCRdb stores just in-frame clones and leaves some out. The sample records roughly 100,000 clones, 70% to 80% being singletons. As regards this clone: Its antigen is not known.

This receptor was taken from a man aged 25 to 40 in good health and CMV-seronegative. What was sequenced was PBMCs.

The chain's CDR3 is CASNTMAQETQYF. The CDR3 DNA sequence: TGTGCCAGCAATACAATGGCCCAAGAGACCCAGTACTTC. The J gene is TRBJ2-5, the V gene TRBV6-1, with D unclear. V was trimmed by 7 bases and J by 1 base, leaving 10 bases between them. The CDR3 is 13 residues long. Germline CDR1 and CDR2: MNHNS and SASEGT.